The rows below give T cell receptor beta chains drawn from one sample of a study of Ad26.COV2.S vaccination and SARS-CoV-2 variants. Data came from immunoSEQ multiplex PCR; TCRdb stores just in-frame clones and leaves some out. Counted here are about 390,000 clones, more than 85% occurring once; the ten biggest clones make up 3.5%. The sequencing here drew on peripheral blood, taken in a trial of Ad26.COV2.S vaccine versus placebo. These TCRs come from a person between 18 and 59 years old who received the Ad26.COV2.S COVID-19 vaccine or a placebo. CDR3s leave out the opening cysteine and the closing phenylalanine or tryptophan. D genes are given only for firm matches. Clone size is stated in some rows and not others, as once, few, many or a class when expanded.

once | TRBD1 | TRBV5-4 | 14 | ASSLLPGTGYYEQY
- | TRBD1 | TRBV5-1 | 17 | ASSLETGQGLTSKNIQY
- | TRBD1 | TRBV2 | 13 | ASSYPDRAEEKLF
- | TRBD1 | TRBV15 | 14 | ATSRDSGTGINTIY
- | TRBD1 | TRBV27 | 14 | ASSLRGGTGVYGYT
- | TRBD2 | TRBV5-1 | 13 | ASSLVAGSYNEQF
- | TRBD2 | TRBV4-1 | 15 | ASSQHLAGGQEDTQY
- | TRBD1 | TRBV7-9 | 17 | ASSWQPGQGPSGANVLT
- | - | TRBV7-2 | 10 | ASSSLNQPQH
- | TRBD2 | TRBV19 | 13 | ASTAARERTGELF
once | - | TRBV10-1 | 13 | ASSESTGGLDTQY
- | TRBD1 | TRBV7-4 | 16 | ASSSGTGASHENSPLH
- | - | TRBV5-6 | 10 | ASSWGSAEAF
- | - | TRBV6-1 | 11 | ASSEAPGNTIY
once | - | TRBV6-2/TRBV6-3 | 15 | ASSLFPRGHLVNTQY
- | - | TRBV6-5 | 12 | ASSDRFSGNTIY